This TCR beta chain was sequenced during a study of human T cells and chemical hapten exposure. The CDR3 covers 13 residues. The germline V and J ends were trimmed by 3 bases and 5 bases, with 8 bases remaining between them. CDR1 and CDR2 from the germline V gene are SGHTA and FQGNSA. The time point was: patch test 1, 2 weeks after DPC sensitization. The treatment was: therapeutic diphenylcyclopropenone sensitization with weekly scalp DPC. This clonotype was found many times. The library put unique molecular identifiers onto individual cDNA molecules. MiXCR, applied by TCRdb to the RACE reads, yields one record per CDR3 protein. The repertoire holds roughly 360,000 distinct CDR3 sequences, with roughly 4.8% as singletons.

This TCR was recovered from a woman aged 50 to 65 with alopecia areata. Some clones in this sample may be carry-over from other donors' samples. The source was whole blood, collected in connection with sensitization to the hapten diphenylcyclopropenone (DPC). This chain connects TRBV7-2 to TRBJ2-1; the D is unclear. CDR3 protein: CASSFYRNNEQFF. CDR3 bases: TGTGCCAGCAGCTTTTACAGAAACAATGAGCAGTTCTTC.